This TCR beta chain emerged from a study of T cell responses to AZD1222 COVID-19 vaccine. CDR1 and CDR2 from the germline V gene are MNHEY and SVGAGI. V was pared by 6 bases and J by 1 base, with 3 bases of the junction left unmatched. This CDR3 has 14 amino acids. Study-level points and caveats: At baseline, seropositivity was found in only a handful of AZD1222 recipients. A rise in Spike-specific TCR breadth and depth followed two AZD1222 doses. Unmutated variant regions are reportedly targeted by nearly half of spike-specific TCRs.

This clone was found once. The antigen is unknown. The repertoire was sequenced with immunoSEQ multiplex PCR; TCRdb's copy has only in-frame clones and lacks some. Here the sample spans about 180,000 clones, 85% to 90% being singletons. This clonotype was obtained from an adult in good health. Here the sequenced sample was peripheral blood, taken on day 0 of AZD1222 vaccination. This chain connects TRBV6-5 to TRBJ1-3, with 7 bases fitting TRBD1. The CDR3 DNA reads as TGTGCCAGCAGCTCAGGGGGGTCTGGAAACACCATATATTTT. It encodes CASSSGGSGNTIYF.